The 21 T cell receptor beta chains reported below all come from one sample, sequenced in a study of neurological immune-mediated disorders. TCRdb itself ran the 5' RACE reads through MiXCR, one entry per CDR3 protein. In the table there are 120,000 or so distinct CDR3 sequences, about 3.4% of which are singletons. Sample: PBMCs. These TCRs come from a woman aged 30 to 39 with multiple sclerosis.

This clonotype was seen many times. The rearrangement links TRBV12-3 or TRBV12-4 to TRBJ2-1, with D possibly being TRBD1 or TRBD2 (5 bases each). The CDR3 is 15 amino acids. V was pared by 3 bases and J by 5 bases, with 14 bases between. CDR3 residues: CASSFRQGPHNEQFF. CDR3 bases: TGTGCCAGCAGTTTTCGCCAGGGACCGCACAATGAGCAGTTCTTC.

This clonotype appeared many times. CDR3 region: CASTTAGAESYEQYF. CDR3 in DNA: TGTGCCAGCACCACCGCCGGGGCCGAATCCTACGAGCAGTACTTC. This sequence joins TRBV3-1 and TRBJ2-7; D tentatively reads TRBD1 or TRBD2 (5 bases each). Trimming took 7 bases from V and 1 from J, leaving 17 bases between them. The germline V gene has CDR1 LGHDT and CDR2 YNNKEL (reference sequence). The CDR3 is 15 residues long.

Ten or more counts support this clonotype. The chain couples TRBV12-3 or TRBV12-4 to TRBJ1-6; perhaps TRBD1 as D (6 bases). V lost 6 bases and J lost 10, with 22 bases in between. The CDR3 spans 16 residues. The DNA of the CDR3 is TGTGCCAGCAGCTGGGGGGCCCAGGGGATAGGGTCACCCCTCCACTTT. This sequence encodes CASSWGAQGIGSPLHF.

This clonotype was counted many times. The chain is built from TRBV20-1 and TRBJ1-2, with D hard to call. Germline V gives CDR1 DFQATT, CDR2 SNEGSKA (reference sequence). Trimming removed 6 bases at V and 3 bases at J, with 17 bases between. The CDR3 is 14 residues long. The CDR3 spells CSASGRGLDYGYTF. The CDR3 coding sequence is TGCAGTGCCAGTGGACGGGGATTGGACTATGGCTACACCTTC.

There are many counts of this clonotype. The chain uses TRBV20-1 and TRBJ1-5, with D unresolved. This CDR3 is 16 amino acids long. Germline lookup yields CDR1 DFQATT and CDR2 SNEGSKA (reference sequence). Trimming took 0 bases from V and 3 from J, leaving 15 bases between them. CDR3 amino acids: CSARERPTSSNQPQHF. The CDR3 DNA follows: TGCAGTGCTAGAGAGAGGCCAACATCCTCCAATCAGCCCCAGCATTTT.

This clonotype was counted ten times or more. The genes are TRBV27 and TRBJ2-7; D may be TRBD1 or TRBD2 (6 bases each). This CDR3 has 14 residues. Germline V gives CDR1 MNHEY, CDR2 SMNVEV (reference sequence). With 2 bases removed from V and 5 bases from J, the gap between germline ends came to 13 bases. DNA for the CDR3: TGTGCCAGCAGTTTAGGGGGGACATCGCACGAGCAGTACTTC. Translating it yields CASSLGGTSHEQYF.

This clonotype was observed many times. The genes are TRBV20-1 and TRBJ2-7, with TRBD2 matching over 13 bases. Unmatched junction bases numbered 10, after V lost 3 bases and J lost 5 bases. This CDR3 is 16 amino acids long. Germline CDR1 and CDR2: DFQATT and SNEGSKA (reference sequence). In nucleotides, the CDR3 is TGCAGTGCTAGTCTTTATGGACTAGCGGGAGTCCACGAGCAGTACTTC. Amino acids: CSASLYGLAGVHEQYF.

This clonotype has a count of ten or more. The V call is TRBV4-1, the J call TRBJ2-1, with 8 bases aligning to TRBD1. This CDR3 contains 14 residues. V trimming: 3 bases; J trimming: 7 bases; junction bases outside the gene matches: 5. Germline CDR1 is MGHRA and CDR2 is YSYEKL. The CDR3: CASSHQGAGNEQFF. In DNA, the CDR3 is TGCGCCAGCAGCCATCAGGGGGCTGGTAATGAGCAGTTCTTC.

This clonotype was counted at least ten times. The CDR3 DNA is TGCGCCAGCAGCTTCAGACTAGCGGGAGGCCTGGACAATGAGCAGTTCTTC. Residues: CASSFRLAGGLDNEQFF. This rearrangement joins TRBV5-1 to TRBJ2-1; 13 bases map to TRBD2. Germline CDR1 and CDR2: SGHRS and YFSETQ. The ends lost 2 bases at V and 5 bases at J; junction bases unmatched: 7. The CDR3 spans 17 residues.

Note on this clonotype: It may be a read error: a sequence one base away is much more abundant. The V call is TRBV5-1, the J call TRBJ2-1; D not certain. Looked up from germline, CDR1 is SGHRS and CDR2 is YFSETQ. This CDR3 region has 12 residues. V dropped 0 bases and J dropped 12 bases, with 10 bases sitting between them. Here the CDR3 DNA reads TGCGCCAGCAGCTTGGAGTCGGTGGGGCAGTTCTTC. Translated: CASSLESVGQFF.

This clonotype was seen a handful of times. The chain uses TRBV6-6 and TRBJ2-7; a possible D gene is TRBD2 (5 bases). Germline V gene sequence: CDR1 MNHNY, CDR2 SVGAGI (reference sequence). V lost 5 bases and J lost 3, with 14 bases in between. The length of the CDR3 is 14 residues. This CDR3 reads CASSAPTADYEQYF. In nucleotides, the CDR3 is TGTGCCAGCAGTGCCCCCACAGCGGACTACGAGCAGTACTTC.

This clonotype occurred many times. The chain carries TRBV7-2 and TRBJ1-3, with a tentative D call TRBD1 (5 bases). The CDR3 totals 15 residues. Trimming cost V 1 base and J 4 bases, with 11 bases left between them. Per the germline V gene, CDR1 is SGHTA and CDR2 is FQGNSA. The CDR3 loop reads CASSLGGRAGNTIYF. DNA of the CDR3: TGTGCCAGCAGCTTAGGTGGCAGGGCAGGAAACACCATATATTTT.

At least ten counts were recorded for this clonotype. The chain has TRBV12-3 or TRBV12-4 and TRBJ2-5, with D unclear. Between the trimmed V and J ends, which lost 3 bases and 2 bases, there was a span of 16 bases. The CDR3 runs 16 residues. The CDR3 loop is CASSFVPLDIQETQYF. Written as DNA, the CDR3 is TGTGCCAGCAGTTTTGTCCCCCTCGACATACAAGAGACCCAGTACTTC.

Many counts were recorded for this clonotype. The CDR3 nucleotides read TGTGCCAGCAGTCCGGGGGCGGGTGGGTTGAACATTCAGTACTTC. This encodes CASSPGAGGLNIQYF. The chain couples TRBV12-3 or TRBV12-4 to TRBJ2-4; D possibly uses TRBD1 or TRBD2 (6 bases each). The CDR3 consists of 15 residues. V lost 5 bases, J lost 7 bases, and 18 bases lay in between.

The chain carries TRBV18 and TRBJ1-1, with a possible D match to TRBD1 (5 bases). Germline-derived CDR1 and CDR2 are KGHSH and LQKENI. The CDR3 length is 16 residues. Trimming took off 4 bases at V and 0 bases at J, with 15 bases between the two ends. The CDR3 DNA sequence: TGTGCCAGCTCACTACAGGAGTCCCGTATGAACACTGAAGCTTTCTTT. Encoded protein: CASSLQESRMNTEAFF.

This clonotype was counted ten times or more. Compared with germline, one end of the junction differs, possibly owing to a read error. The CDR3 DNA is TGTGCCAGCAGCTTAGAGTTCTCCCACAATGAGCAGTTCTTC. Translating it yields CASSLEFSHNEQFF. V usage is TRBV7-2 and J usage is TRBJ2-1; unclear D gene. Looked up from germline, CDR1 is SGHTA and CDR2 is FQGNSA. The length of the CDR3 is 14 residues.

This clonotype was counted many times. The V gene is TRBV27, the J gene TRBJ1-3, with unresolved D. The germline CDR1 and CDR2 sequences are MNHEY and SMNVEV (reference sequence). Trimming took 7 bases from V and 4 from J, leaving 5 bases between them. This CDR3 comprises 11 residues. The CDR3 DNA reads as TGTGCCAGCAAACGGGGAAACACCATATATTTT. As protein: CASKRGNTIYF.

This clonotype was observed a few times. The genes are TRBV5-1 and TRBJ2-3; D uncertain. The germline V and J ends were trimmed by 3 bases and 2 bases, with 7 bases remaining between them. Germline V CDR1 and CDR2: SGHRS, YFSETQ. The CDR3 consists of 13 residues. The CDR3 is CASSSGFTDTQYF. In DNA, the CDR3 is TGCGCCAGCAGCTCTGGTTTCACAGATACGCAGTATTTT. The whole variable domain, remainder taken from reference TRBV5-1 and TRBJ2-3, is KAGVTQTPRYLIKTRGQQVTLSCSPISGHRSVSWYQQTPGQGLQFLFEYFSETQRNKGNFPGRFSGRQFSNSRSEMNVSTLELGDSALYLCASSSGFTDTQYFGPGTRLTVL.

This clonotype was counted many times. V is TRBV5-1 and J is TRBJ2-3, with D perhaps being TRBD1 or TRBD2 (5 bases each). CDR1 is SGHRS, CDR2 YFSETQ, per germline. V lost 6 bases and J 8 bases, leaving 19 bases between the germline ends. The CDR3 spans 14 residues. The CDR3 bases are TGCGCCAGCACCCAAGGGACGGCCTCGGGTACGCAGTATTTT. This gives the protein CASTQGTASGTQYF.

This clonotype appeared many times. The V gene is TRBV11-2, the J gene TRBJ1-2, with D possibly matching TRBD1 (5 bases). Trimming took off 1 base at V and 14 bases at J, with 23 bases between the two ends. The CDR3 sequence is 15 residues long. Germline V gene lookup returns CDR1 SGHAT and CDR2 FQNNGV. CDR3 DNA: TGTGCCAGCAGCTTAGGGCAGGGCGCTACGGGATTGTGGACCTTC. Amino acid sequence: CASSLGQGATGLWTF.

This clonotype was observed at least ten times. The gene calls are TRBV5-1 and TRBJ1-2; 9 nucleotides agree with TRBD1. Germline CDR1 reads SGHRS; CDR2 reads YFSETQ. There are 15 residues in the CDR3. Losses at the gene ends were 4 bases for V and 7 bases for J; bases not matched to a gene: 11. CDR3 region: CASSTQGQGSGGYTF. For the CDR3, the DNA is TGCGCCAGCAGCACCCAGGGACAGGGATCCGGTGGCTACACCTTC. Variable domain in full (rest from reference TRBV5-1 and TRBJ1-2): KAGVTQTPRYLIKTRGQQVTLSCSPISGHRSVSWYQQTPGQGLQFLFEYFSETQRNKGNFPGRFSGRQFSNSRSEMNVSTLELGDSALYLCASSTQGQGSGGYTFGSGTRLTVV.